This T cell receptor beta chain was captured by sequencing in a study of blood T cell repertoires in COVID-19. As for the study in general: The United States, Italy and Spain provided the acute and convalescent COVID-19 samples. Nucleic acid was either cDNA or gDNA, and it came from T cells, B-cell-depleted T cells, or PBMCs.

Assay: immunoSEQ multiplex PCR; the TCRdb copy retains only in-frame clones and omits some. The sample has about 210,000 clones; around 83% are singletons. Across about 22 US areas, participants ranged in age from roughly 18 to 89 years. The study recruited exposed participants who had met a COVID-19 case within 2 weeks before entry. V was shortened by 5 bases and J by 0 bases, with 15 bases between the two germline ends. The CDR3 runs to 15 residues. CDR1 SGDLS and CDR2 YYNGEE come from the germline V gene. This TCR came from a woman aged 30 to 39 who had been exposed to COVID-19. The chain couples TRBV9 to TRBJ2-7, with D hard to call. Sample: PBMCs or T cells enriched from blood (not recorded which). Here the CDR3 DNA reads TGTGCCAGCAGGACAATTGGTACCGGCTCCTACGAGCAGTACTTC. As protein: CASRTIGTGSYEQYF.